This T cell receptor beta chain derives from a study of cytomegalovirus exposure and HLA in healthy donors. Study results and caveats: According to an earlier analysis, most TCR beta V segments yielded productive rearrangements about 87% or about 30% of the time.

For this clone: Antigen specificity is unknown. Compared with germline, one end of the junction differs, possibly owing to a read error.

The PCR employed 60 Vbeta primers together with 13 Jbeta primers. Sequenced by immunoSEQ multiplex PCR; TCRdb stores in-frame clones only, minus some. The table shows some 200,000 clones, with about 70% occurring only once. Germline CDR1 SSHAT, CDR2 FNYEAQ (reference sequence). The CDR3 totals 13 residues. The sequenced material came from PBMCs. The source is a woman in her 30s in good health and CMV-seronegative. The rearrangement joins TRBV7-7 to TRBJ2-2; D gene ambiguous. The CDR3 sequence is CASSFLGDGELFF. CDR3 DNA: TGTGCTAGCAGCTTTCTAGGAGACGGGGAGCTGTTTTTT. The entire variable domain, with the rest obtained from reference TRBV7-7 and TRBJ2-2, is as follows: GAGVSQSPRYKVTKRGQDVTLRCDPISSHATLYWYQQALGQGPEFLTYFNYEAQPDKSGLPSDRFSAERPEGSISTLTIQRTEQRDSAMYRCASSFLGDGELFFGEGSRLTVL.